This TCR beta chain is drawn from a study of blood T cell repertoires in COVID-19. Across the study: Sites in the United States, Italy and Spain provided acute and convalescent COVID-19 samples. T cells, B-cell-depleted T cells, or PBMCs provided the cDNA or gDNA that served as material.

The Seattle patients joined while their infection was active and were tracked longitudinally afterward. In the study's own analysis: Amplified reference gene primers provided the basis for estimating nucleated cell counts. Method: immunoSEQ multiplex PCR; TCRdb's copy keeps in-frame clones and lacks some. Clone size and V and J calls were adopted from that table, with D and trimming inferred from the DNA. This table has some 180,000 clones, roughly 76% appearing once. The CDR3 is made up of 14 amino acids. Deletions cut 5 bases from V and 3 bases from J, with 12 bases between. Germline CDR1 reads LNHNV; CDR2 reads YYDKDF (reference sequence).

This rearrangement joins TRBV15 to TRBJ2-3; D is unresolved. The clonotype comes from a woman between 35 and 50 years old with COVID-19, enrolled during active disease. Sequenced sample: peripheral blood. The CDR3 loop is CATSSFGLTDTQYF. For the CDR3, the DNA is TGTGCCACCAGCTCGTTTGGTCTAACAGATACGCAGTATTTT.